These 17 T cell receptor beta chains were all obtained from the same sample, sequenced in a study of blood T cell repertoires in COVID-19. Clones were read by immunoSEQ multiplex PCR, and TCRdb kept only the in-frame ones, dropping some. This table holds 200,000 or so clones, 85% to 90% found once. The specimen sequenced was PBMCs or T cells enriched from blood (not recorded which). The origin of the receptors is a woman younger than 35 in a cohort exposed to, infected with or recovered from COVID-19 (not recorded which).

The chain uses TRBV3-1 (or the pseudogene TRBV3-2) and TRBJ2-3, with D possibly matching TRBD2 (5 bases). Trimming shortened V by 4 bases and J by 11 bases, and 16 bases separated the two germline ends. The CDR3 is 13 amino acids. CDR1 LGHDT and CDR2 YNNKEL come from the germline V gene (reference sequence). CDR3 DNA: TGTGCCAGCAGCCTTCCCCGGGGTTTTGGGCAGTATTTT. This codes for CASSLPRGFGQYF.

This sequence joins TRBV6-5 and TRBJ1-6; D is uncertain. The CDR3 sequence is 11 residues long. The V end lost 6 bases, the J end lost 13 bases, and 10 bases lay between the germline ends. Germline V lookup: CDR1 MNHEY, CDR2 SVGAGI. Written as DNA, the CDR3 is TGTGCCAGCAGACGGACGGGGCCCCTCCACTTT. It codes for CASRRTGPLHF.

The chain employs TRBV9 and TRBJ2-5; 9 bases fit TRBD2. Trimming took 0 bases from V and 3 from J; bases not matched to a gene: 3. This CDR3 contains 15 residues. Germline CDR1 SGDLS, CDR2 YYNGEE. The CDR3 loop reads CASSVVASGEETQYF. The CDR3 nucleotides are TGTGCCAGCAGCGTAGTGGCTAGCGGGGAAGAGACCCAGTACTTC.

The V and J genes are TRBV15 and TRBJ2-7, with TRBD1 as a possible D gene (5 bases). Per germline, CDR1 LNHNV and CDR2 YYDKDF (reference sequence). The CDR3 is made up of 14 amino acids. The V end was cut by 0 bases, the J end by 6 bases, with 12 bases between. CDR3 residues: CATSRDEKGIEQYF. The CDR3 nucleotides read TGTGCCACCAGCAGAGATGAAAAGGGGATCGAGCAGTACTTC.

CDR3 loop: CASSPGLFQRNYGYTF. For the CDR3, the DNA is TGTGCCAGCAGCCCTGGGTTGTTCCAGCGAAACTATGGCTACACCTTC. This chain links TRBV7-2 with TRBJ1-2; D is undetermined. Germline lookup yields CDR1 SGHTA and CDR2 FQGNSA. V gave up 5 bases and J gave up 2 bases, with 18 bases separating them. There are 16 residues in the CDR3.

The J gene is TRBJ1-1, the V gene TRBV2; D unclear. CDR3 size: 15 residues. The V end lost 7 bases, the J end lost 5 bases, and 20 bases lay between the germline ends. Germline V gene sequence: CDR1 SNHLY, CDR2 FYNNEI. CDR3: CASNQQRSVDTEAFF. The CDR3 DNA reads TGTGCCAGCAATCAACAGCGGAGCGTGGATACTGAAGCTTTCTTT.

This chain joins TRBV18 and TRBJ2-2; 7 bases agree with TRBD2. Per the germline V gene, CDR1 is KGHSH and CDR2 is LQKENI. The CDR3 is 17 amino acids. Trimming cost V 0 bases and J 7 bases; bases outside gene matches: 11. The CDR3 loop reads CASSPPRDYQSGGELFF. DNA for the CDR3: TGTGCCAGCTCACCACCGAGGGACTACCAAAGCGGCGGGGAGCTGTTTTTT.

The chain links TRBV6-5 to TRBJ1-4, with D possibly TRBD1 on 5 matching bases. Per germline, CDR1 MNHEY and CDR2 SVGAGI. The CDR3 spans 15 residues. V lost 7 bases and J lost 8, with 20 bases in between. The CDR3 protein is CASTRTAQKGEKLFF. CDR3 DNA: TGTGCCAGCACCCGGACCGCCCAAAAGGGGGAAAAACTGTTTTTT.

V is TRBV5-1 and J is TRBJ2-7; unclear D gene. The V gene lost 0 bases and the J gene lost 3 bases, with 10 bases spanning the gap. The CDR3 has 14 amino acids. Germline V lookup: CDR1 SGHRS, CDR2 YFSETQ. The CDR3 here is CASSLGADRYEQYF. Here the CDR3 DNA reads TGCGCCAGCAGCTTGGGGGCAGACCGCTACGAGCAGTACTTC.

By share, this clone counts as medium-sized. The gene calls are TRBV5-1 and TRBJ2-3, with 9 positions matching TRBD1. V lost 1 base, J lost 6 bases, and 6 bases stayed unmatched. The CDR3 runs 15 residues. Germline CDR1 and CDR2: SGHRS and YFSETQ. Here the CDR3 reads CASSLTYRGLDTQYF. For the CDR3, the DNA is TGCGCCAGCAGCTTGACGTACAGGGGGCTGGATACGCAGTATTTT.

The rearrangement joins TRBV9 to TRBJ1-3, with D possibly being TRBD1 (5 bases). The CDR3 spans 14 residues. Per germline, CDR1 SGDLS and CDR2 YYNGEE. Between the trimmed V and J ends, which lost 0 bases and 4 bases, there was a span of 8 bases. The CDR3 protein is CASSVEGVGNTIYF. The DNA of the CDR3 is TGTGCCAGCAGCGTAGAAGGGGTAGGAAACACCATATATTTT.

The rearrangement links TRBV3-1 (or the pseudogene TRBV3-2) to TRBJ1-1, with D perhaps matching TRBD1 (5 bases). Trimming cost V 3 bases and J 5 bases, with 19 bases left between them. The germline CDR1 and CDR2 sequences are LGHDT and YNNKEL (reference sequence). This CDR3 is 16 amino acids long. DNA for the CDR3: TGTGCCAGCAGCCACGGGGTCGCAGGGAGGAGTACTGAAGCTTTCTTT. Translating it yields CASSHGVAGRSTEAFF.

This clone was detected once. CDR3 region: CASSIGPIAKNIQYF. CDR3 bases: TGTGCCAGCAGCATTGGGCCCATAGCCAAAAACATTCAGTACTTC. This chain connects TRBV11-2 to TRBJ2-4; D gene unclear. Germline loops: CDR1 SGHAT, CDR2 FQNNGV. The CDR3 sequence is 15 residues long. Trimming took off 5 bases at V and 0 bases at J, with 11 bases between the two ends.

The chain uses TRBV7-9 and TRBJ1-4; 9 bases map to TRBD1. The CDR3 is 14 amino acids. The trim removed 6 bases at V and 7 bases at J, leaving 6 bases unmatched. Germline V CDR1 and CDR2: SEHNR, FQNEAQ (reference sequence). The CDR3 loop reads CASSSTGGREKLFF. The CDR3 region has the DNA TGTGCCAGCAGTTCGACAGGGGGGCGTGAAAAACTGTTTTTT.

The V call is TRBV3-1 (or the pseudogene TRBV3-2), the J call TRBJ2-5, with TRBD2 matching 7 bases. CDR1 is LGHDT, CDR2 YNNKEL, per germline (reference sequence). CDR3 length: 17 residues. The trim removed 0 bases at V and 1 base at J, leaving 8 bases unmatched. Here the CDR3 reads CASSQDLDSGSQETQYF. For the CDR3, the DNA is TGTGCCAGCAGCCAAGATTTGGATAGCGGGTCCCAAGAGACCCAGTACTTC.

This chain uses TRBV6-1 with TRBJ1-4; D is possibly TRBD1 (6 bases). The CDR3 runs to 15 residues. Germline CDR1 is MNHNS and CDR2 is SASEGT. Trimming cost V 2 bases and J 3 bases, with 10 bases left between them. DNA of the CDR3: TGTGCCAGCAGTGAAATCCAGGGGCCTAATGAAAAACTGTTTTTT. This sequence encodes CASSEIQGPNEKLFF.

V and J are TRBV2 and TRBJ1-4; no clear D. The CDR3 sequence is 13 residues long. In germline, CDR1 is SNHLY, CDR2 FYNNEI. The germline V and J ends were trimmed by 6 bases and 7 bases, with 12 bases remaining between them. CDR3 in amino acids: CASREEGGEKLFF. CDR3 coding DNA: TGTGCCAGCAGGGAGGAGGGAGGTGAAAAACTGTTTTTT.